This T cell receptor (beta chain) was found in a study of blood T cell repertoires in COVID-19. Turning to the study itself: T cells, B-cell-depleted T cells, or PBMCs provided the cDNA or gDNA that served as material.

Seattle researchers signed up patients amid active infection and tracked them longitudinally. The CDR3 consists of 13 residues. V was clipped by 6 bases and J by 8 bases; unmatched bases: 7. The data were produced by immunoSEQ multiplex PCR, yet TCRdb's version contains in-frame clones alone and is incomplete. This table holds about 68,000 clones, roughly 87% found once. Sequenced material: peripheral blood. The receptor was isolated from a man aged 45-65 years with COVID-19, enrolled during active disease. The gene calls are TRBV12-3 or TRBV12-4 and TRBJ1-3, with TRBD1 identical over 7 bases. CDR3 sequence (DNA): TGTGCCAGCAGCCCCGACAGGGCCGACACCATATATTTT. This codes for CASSPDRADTIYF.